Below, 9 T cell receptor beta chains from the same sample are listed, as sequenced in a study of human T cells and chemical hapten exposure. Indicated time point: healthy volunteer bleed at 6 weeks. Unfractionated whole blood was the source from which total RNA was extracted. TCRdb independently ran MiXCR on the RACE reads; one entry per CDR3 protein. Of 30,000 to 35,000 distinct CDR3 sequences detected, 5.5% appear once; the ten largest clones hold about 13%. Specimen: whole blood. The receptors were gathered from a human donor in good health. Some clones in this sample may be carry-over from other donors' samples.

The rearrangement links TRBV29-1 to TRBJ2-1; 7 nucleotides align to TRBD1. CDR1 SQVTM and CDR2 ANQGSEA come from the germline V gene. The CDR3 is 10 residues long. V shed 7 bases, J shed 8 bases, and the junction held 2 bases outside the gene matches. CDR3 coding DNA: TGCAGCGGCGACAGGGATGAGCAGTTCTTC. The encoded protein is CSGDRDEQFF.

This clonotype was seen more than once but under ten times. CDR3: CASSQDGGVEGYGYTF. The CDR3, as DNA: TGCGCCAGCAGCCAAGACGGGGGGGTCGAGGGCTATGGCTACACCTTC. V gene TRBV4-1 combines with J gene TRBJ1-2, with D possibly matching TRBD1 (5 bases). The CDR3 spans 16 residues. Germline CDR1 is MGHRA and CDR2 is YSYEKL. V was clipped by 0 bases and J by 4 bases, with 15 bases between them.

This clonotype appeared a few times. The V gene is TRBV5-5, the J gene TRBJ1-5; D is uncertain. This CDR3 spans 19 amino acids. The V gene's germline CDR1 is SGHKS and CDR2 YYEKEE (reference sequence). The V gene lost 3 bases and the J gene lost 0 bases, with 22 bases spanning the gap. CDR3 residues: CASSYDYPGPGGSNQPQHF. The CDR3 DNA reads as TGTGCCAGCAGCTATGACTACCCGGGCCCGGGCGGTAGCAATCAGCCCCAGCATTTT.

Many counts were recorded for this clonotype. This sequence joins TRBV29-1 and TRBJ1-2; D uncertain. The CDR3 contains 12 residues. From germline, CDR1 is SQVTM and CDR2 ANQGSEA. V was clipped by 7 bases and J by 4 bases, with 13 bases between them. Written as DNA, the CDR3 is TGCAGCGGGGGAGACGGTGTCTATGGCTACACCTTC. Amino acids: CSGGDGVYGYTF.

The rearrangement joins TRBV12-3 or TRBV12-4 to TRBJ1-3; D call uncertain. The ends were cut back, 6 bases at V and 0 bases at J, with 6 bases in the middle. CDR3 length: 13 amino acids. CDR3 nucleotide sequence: TGTGCCAGCAGGGTACCCTCTGGAAACACCATATATTTT. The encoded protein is CASRVPSGNTIYF.

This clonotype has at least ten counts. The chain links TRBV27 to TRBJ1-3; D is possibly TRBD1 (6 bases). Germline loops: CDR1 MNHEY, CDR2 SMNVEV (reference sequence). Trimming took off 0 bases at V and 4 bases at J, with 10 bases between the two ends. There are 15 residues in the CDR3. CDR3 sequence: CASSLSGGLGNTIYF. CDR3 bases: TGTGCCAGCAGTTTATCCGGGGGGCTCGGAAACACCATATATTTT.

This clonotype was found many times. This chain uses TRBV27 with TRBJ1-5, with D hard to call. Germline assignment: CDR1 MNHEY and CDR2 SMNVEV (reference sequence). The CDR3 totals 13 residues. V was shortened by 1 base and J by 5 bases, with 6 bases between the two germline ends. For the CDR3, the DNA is TGTGCCAGCAGTTTATTATCAGATCAGCCCCAGCATTTT. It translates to CASSLLSDQPQHF.

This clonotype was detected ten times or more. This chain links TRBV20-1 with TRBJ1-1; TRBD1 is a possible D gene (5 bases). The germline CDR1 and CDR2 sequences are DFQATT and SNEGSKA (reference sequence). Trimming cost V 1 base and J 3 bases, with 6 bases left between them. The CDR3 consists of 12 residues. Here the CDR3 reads CSARGGYTEAFF. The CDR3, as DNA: TGCAGTGCTAGAGGGGGGTACACTGAAGCTTTCTTT.

The CDR3 is CASNRDTWVGQPQHF. The CDR3 DNA is TGTGCCAGCAACCGGGACACTTGGGTCGGTCAGCCCCAGCATTTT. V usage is TRBV6-4 and J usage is TRBJ1-5; TRBD1 might be the D (6 bases). Per the germline V gene, CDR1 is MRHNA and CDR2 is SNTAGT. Trimming shortened V by 7 bases and J by 6 bases, and 19 bases separated the two germline ends. This CDR3 spans 15 amino acids.